This T cell receptor beta chain was documented in a study of CD8 T cells in ankylosing spondylitis. This clonotype was observed many times. Antigen specificity is unknown. Notes on the study in general: The clones that were linked to disease were reported to be significantly enriched in matched synovial fluid samples from ankylosing spondylitis patients. Several highly homologous variants formed a TCR beta motif that appeared characteristic of ankylosing spondylitis blood.

This CDR3 region has 13 residues. The V end lost 6 bases, the J end lost 0 bases, and 6 bases lay between the germline ends. CDR1 and CDR2 from the germline V gene are MNHNS and SASEGT. By quantitative 5'-RACE with molecular barcodes, the TCR beta libraries were made. From the 5' RACE reads, TCRdb called clonotypes with MiXCR, one entry per CDR3 protein. The data show around 770,000 distinct CDR3 sequences, with around 11% seen just once and under 0.6% held by the top ten. V gene TRBV6-1 combines with J gene TRBJ1-5, with D possibly matching TRBD1 (6 bases). Sequences were obtained from blood, either unsorted or a sorted T cell fraction (not recorded which). The sequence derives from a male donor with ankylosing spondylitis. This CDR3 is CASRGASNQPQHF. The CDR3 coding sequence is TGTGCCAGCAGGGGGGCTAGCAATCAGCCCCAGCATTTT.